The 30 T cell receptor beta chains listed next were all sequenced from one sample in a study of response to subunit inactivated influenza vaccine. Via MiXCR, TCRdb re-called the RT-PCR reads, giving one row per CDR3 protein. The profile shows 540,000 or so distinct CDR3 sequences, roughly 13% of them singletons. This specimen consisted of PBMCs from blood, obtained 40 to 50 days after vaccination. Source of these receptors: a man aged 50-59 years who received an inactivated influenza vaccine.

This clonotype was seen repeatedly, ten times or more. The rearrangement joins TRBV20-1 to TRBJ2-7; TRBD1 is a possible D gene (7 bases). V gave up 3 bases and J gave up 4 bases, with 25 bases separating them. This CDR3 region has 17 residues. Germline CDR1 DFQATT, CDR2 SNEGSKA (reference sequence). The CDR3: CSASQGFETGRSYEQYF. The CDR3 bases are TGCAGTGCTAGTCAGGGCTTTGAGACAGGGAGGAGTTACGAGCAGTACTTC.

The genes are TRBV6-1 and TRBJ2-7; 9 nucleotides match TRBD2. Germline assignment: CDR1 MNHNS and CDR2 SASEGT. V was pared by 5 bases and J by 2 bases, with 10 bases of the junction left unmatched. The CDR3 consists of 16 residues. The CDR3: CASSLRGSGGTYEQYF. DNA for the CDR3: TGTGCCAGCAGTCTCCGGGGTAGCGGGGGTACCTACGAGCAGTACTTC.

Only a few counts were recorded for this clonotype. This rearrangement joins TRBV5-1 to TRBJ2-1; 8 bases are a match to TRBD2. Germline-derived CDR1 and CDR2 are SGHRS and YFSETQ. J lost 0 bases, V lost 4 bases, and 6 bases had no gene match. The CDR3 contains 16 residues. This CDR3 is CASSESGGDSYNEQFF. DNA of the CDR3: TGCGCCAGCAGCGAGAGCGGGGGTGACTCCTACAATGAGCAGTTCTTC.

This clonotype was observed a handful of times. The J gene is TRBJ2-3, the V gene TRBV10-3, with TRBD2 as a possible D gene (6 bases). The length of the CDR3 is 16 residues. Germline CDR1 reads ENHRY; CDR2 reads SYGVKD. The germline V and J ends were trimmed by 0 bases and 2 bases, with 12 bases remaining between them. CDR3 region: CAISESGGASTDTQYF. The CDR3, as DNA: TGTGCCATCAGTGAGTCGGGCGGGGCCTCCACAGATACGCAGTATTTT.

This clonotype was observed many times. This sequence joins TRBV5-4 and TRBJ2-3; D gene uncertain. Germline values: CDR1 SGHNT, CDR2 YYREEE (reference sequence). This CDR3 spans 13 amino acids. V was pared by 4 bases and J by 2 bases, with 8 bases between. CDR3 in DNA: TGTGCCAGCAGCCCGGCTTACACAGATACGCAGTATTTT. Translation: CASSPAYTDTQYF.

This clonotype was detected once. This sequence joins TRBV7-6 and TRBJ2-5; weak D call: TRBD2 (5 bases). This CDR3 is 15 amino acids long. V lost 2 bases, J lost 5 bases, and 15 bases lay in between. Germline CDR1 reads SGHVS; CDR2 reads FNYEAQ. Written as DNA, the CDR3 is TGTGCCAGCAGCTTATGGGCTAGCAATTCGGAGACCCAGTACTTC. As protein: CASSLWASNSETQYF. The full variable domain, completed using reference TRBV7-6 and TRBJ2-5, is GAGVSQSPRYKVTKRGQDVALRCDPISGHVSLYWYRQALGQGPEFLTYFNYEAQQDKSGLPNDRFSAERPEGSISTLTIQRTEQRDSAMYRCASSLWASNSETQYFGPGTRLLVL.

This rearrangement joins TRBV4-2 to TRBJ2-7; perhaps TRBD2 as D (6 bases). The CDR3 has 16 residues. Germline V gene data show CDR1 as LGHNA and CDR2 as YNFKEQ. The ends were cut back, 1 base at V and 1 base at J, with 14 bases in the middle. DNA for the CDR3: TGTGCCAGCAGCCAAGGTAGTAGCGGCTTTTCCTACGAGCAGTACTTC. Protein product: CASSQGSSGFSYEQYF.

The chain couples TRBV20-1 to TRBJ2-7, with D possibly matching TRBD2 (5 bases). The CDR3 has 13 residues. Trimming took 1 base from V and 6 from J, leaving 13 bases between them. Germline V gene lookup returns CDR1 DFQATT and CDR2 SNEGSKA (reference sequence). CDR3 in DNA: TGCAGTGCTAGAGTACGGGAACTGGTCGAGCAGTACTTC. Amino acids: CSARVRELVEQYF.

This clonotype was observed at least ten times. This chain connects TRBV5-1 to TRBJ2-7; 7 bases line up with TRBD1. Looked up from germline, CDR1 is SGHRS and CDR2 is YFSETQ. The CDR3 spans 16 residues. V was pared by 0 bases and J by 3 bases, with 9 bases of the junction left unmatched. For the CDR3, the DNA is TGCGCCAGCAGCTTGGAACTGACAGGGAACATCTACGAGCAGTACTTC. It encodes CASSLELTGNIYEQYF.

This clonotype was seen only a few times. The CDR3 sequence: CASSLDLGAGGANVLTF. CDR3 in DNA: TGCGCCAGCAGTCTGGATCTGGGGGCTGGAGGGGCCAACGTCCTGACTTTC. The genes are TRBV4-3 and TRBJ2-6, with D possibly being TRBD1 (6 bases). The CDR3 consists of 17 residues. In germline, CDR1 is LGHNA, CDR2 YSLEER. V shed 6 bases and J shed 4 bases, with 19 bases lying between them.

This clonotype was observed many times. The CDR3 sequence is CSPRGRASGTEAFF. CDR3 DNA: TGCAGTCCGAGAGGAAGAGCCTCGGGAACTGAAGCTTTCTTT. The V gene is TRBV20-1, the J gene TRBJ1-1; unclear D gene. Germline CDR1 reads DFQATT; CDR2 reads SNEGSKA (reference sequence). This CDR3 region has 14 residues. V lost 8 bases, J lost 5 bases, and 21 bases lay in between.

The sample holds a few counts of this clonotype. This chain links TRBV11-2 with TRBJ2-3; 14 bases match TRBD2. The CDR3 has 19 amino acids. Per germline, CDR1 SGHAT and CDR2 FQNNGV. Trimming cost V 4 bases and J 4 bases; bases outside gene matches: 13. The CDR3, as DNA: TGTGCCAGCAGCTCGAAGCTCACCGGGACTAGCGGGAGTGCAGATACGCAGTATTTT. It encodes CASSSKLTGTSGSADTQYF.

The rearrangement joins TRBV19 to TRBJ2-2; D is uncertain. The ends were cut back, 3 bases at V and 6 bases at J, with 5 bases in the middle. The CDR3 covers 12 residues. Germline V gene sequence: CDR1 LNHDA, CDR2 SQIVND (reference sequence). This CDR3 reads CASSIHSGELFF. The CDR3, as DNA: TGTGCCAGTAGTATTCATTCCGGGGAGCTGTTTTTT.

This clonotype was seen more than once but under ten times. The chain uses TRBV4-2 and TRBJ2-7, with a possible D match to TRBD1 (5 bases). V was cut by 0 bases and J by 3 bases, with 12 bases left in between. The germline CDR1 and CDR2 sequences are LGHNA and YNFKEQ. The CDR3 contains 15 residues. CDR3 in amino acids: CASSQDRTRDYEQYF. For the CDR3, the DNA is TGTGCCAGCAGCCAAGATCGTACCAGGGACTACGAGCAGTACTTC.

The genes are TRBV11-2 and TRBJ2-6; 9 bases match TRBD1. Germline lookup yields CDR1 SGHAT and CDR2 FQNNGV. The CDR3 runs 19 residues. The ends lost 2 bases at V and 2 bases at J; junction bases unmatched: 10. CDR3 loop: CASSLPPGQGLPGANVLTF. As DNA, the CDR3 is TGTGCCAGCAGCTTACCCCCGGGACAGGGACTCCCTGGGGCCAACGTCCTGACTTTC.

The chain has TRBV28 and TRBJ2-1; D is ambiguous. The CDR3 covers 12 residues. Trimming left V 10 bases short and J 1 base short, with 8 bases between. Germline loops: CDR1 MDHEN, CDR2 SYDVKM. The chain's CDR3 is CATEGSYNEQFF. The CDR3 region has the DNA TGTGCCACCGAAGGTTCCTACAATGAGCAGTTCTTC.

V and J are TRBV7-2 and TRBJ2-7; D is uncertain. Trimming took 5 bases from V and 3 from J, leaving 11 bases between them. CDR1 and CDR2 (germline): SGHTA, FQGNSA. The CDR3 covers 13 residues. The CDR3 reads CASSPVAVYEQYF. In DNA, the CDR3 is TGTGCCAGCAGCCCCGTGGCGGTCTACGAGCAGTACTTC.

This clonotype was observed a few times. J is TRBJ2-5 and V is TRBV6-6; 7 nucleotides match TRBD2. V shed 2 bases, J shed 4 bases, and the junction held 1 base outside the gene matches. The CDR3 consists of 13 residues. Germline CDR1 is MNHNY and CDR2 is SVGAGI (reference sequence). The CDR3 bases are TGTGCCAGCAGTTACGGCGGGGGAGAGACCCAGTACTTC. Amino acid sequence: CASSYGGGETQYF.

This clonotype occurred a few times. The rearrangement links TRBV6-2 or TRBV6-3 to TRBJ1-5; TRBD1 matches 8 bases. The CDR3 is 16 amino acids. Germline V gene sequence: CDR1 MNHEY, CDR2 SVGEGT. After removal of 6 bases from V and 1 base from J, the junction contained 8 bases not matched to a gene. CDR3 DNA sequence: TGTGCCAGCAGACCACAGGGGGAGTGGAGCAATCAGCCCCAGCATTTT. Protein: CASRPQGEWSNQPQHF.

The CDR3 nucleotides are TGCAGTGCTAGCCAGCGGGGGGGCAATGAGCAGTTCTTC. Protein product: CSASQRGGNEQFF. The chain couples TRBV20-1 to TRBJ2-1, with TRBD2 identical over 10 bases. With V trimmed by 3 bases and J by 6 bases, 2 bases remained unmatched. CDR3 length equals 13 residues. Germline CDR1 DFQATT, CDR2 SNEGSKA (reference sequence).

This chain joins TRBV7-2 and TRBJ2-3, with TRBD2 matching over 7 bases. CDR1 SGHTA and CDR2 FQGNSA come from the germline V gene. The CDR3 has 16 amino acids. The ends lost 4 bases at V and 1 base at J; junction bases unmatched: 8. The CDR3 nucleotides are TGTGCCAGCAGCTACGGGTGGACTAGAGGCACAGATACGCAGTATTTT. It yields the protein CASSYGWTRGTDTQYF. Supplemented by reference TRBV7-2 and TRBJ2-3, the full variable domain reads GAGVSQSPSNKVTEKGKDVELRCDPISGHTALYWYRQSLGQGLEFLIYFQGNSAPDKSGLPSDRFSAERTGGSVSTLTIQRTQQEDSAVYLCASSYGWTRGTDTQYFGPGTRLTVL.

The table lists this clonotype with a few counts. The V gene is TRBV5-1, the J gene TRBJ1-6; 8 bases line up with TRBD1. The J segment lost 8 bases and the V segment lost 2 bases, leaving 12 bases of the junction unmatched. The CDR3 is made up of 17 amino acids. Germline CDR1 SGHRS, CDR2 YFSETQ. CDR3 in amino acids: CASSFRQLQGADSPLHF. CDR3 sequence (DNA): TGCGCCAGCAGCTTCCGTCAACTCCAGGGGGCCGATTCACCCCTCCACTTT. Together with reference TRBV5-1 and TRBJ1-6, the CDR3 gives the full variable domain: KAGVTQTPRYLIKTRGQQVTLSCSPISGHRSVSWYQQTPGQGLQFLFEYFSETQRNKGNFPGRFSGRQFSNSRSEMNVSTLELGDSALYLCASSFRQLQGADSPLHFGNGTRLTVT.

In this sample, this clonotype turned up a few times. V and J are TRBV15 and TRBJ2-5; 9 bases agree with TRBD2. Germline CDR1 LNHNV, CDR2 YYDKDF (reference sequence). V was clipped by 0 bases and J by 1 base; unmatched bases: 6. This CDR3 has 17 residues. The CDR3 loop reads CATSRDSGSGGQETQYF. CDR3 coding DNA: TGTGCCACCAGCAGAGATTCAGGTAGCGGGGGCCAAGAGACCCAGTACTTC.

This rearrangement joins TRBV29-1 to TRBJ2-3; the D gene is possibly TRBD2 (5 bases). The CDR3 has 15 amino acids. Trimming removed 3 bases at V and 1 base at J, with 14 bases between. Germline values: CDR1 SQVTM, CDR2 ANQGSEA. CDR3 sequence reads: CSVDEPSRGTDTQYF. DNA for the CDR3: TGCAGCGTTGACGAGCCTAGCAGAGGCACAGATACGCAGTATTTT.

The V and J genes are TRBV7-2 and TRBJ2-6; D is unresolved. CDR3 length equals 17 residues. V lost 5 bases to trimming and J lost 0 bases, with 14 bases between them. Germline V gene lookup returns CDR1 SGHTA and CDR2 FQGNSA. This CDR3 reads CASSPARLGSGANVLTF. The CDR3 coding sequence is TGTGCCAGCAGCCCAGCGAGACTGGGCTCTGGGGCCAACGTCCTGACTTTC.

V is TRBV5-1 and J is TRBJ2-3; TRBD1 matches 8 bases. The CDR3 spans 14 residues. J was trimmed by 3 bases and V by 4 bases; bases with no gene match: 4. Germline V lookup: CDR1 SGHRS, CDR2 YFSETQ. This CDR3 reads CASSMTGETDTQYF. The CDR3 nucleotides read TGCGCCAGCAGCATGACAGGGGAAACAGATACGCAGTATTTT.

This clonotype was picked up a small number of times. The chain uses TRBV6-2 or TRBV6-3 and TRBJ2-1, with 7 bases that match TRBD1. The CDR3 loop spans 15 amino acids. Germline V gene sequence: CDR1 MNHEY, CDR2 SVGEGT. The V segment lost 1 base and the J segment 5 bases; nucleotides outside the gene matches: 5. The CDR3 DNA reads TGTGCCAGCAGTTACTTACAGGGGAGCCACAATGAGCAGTTCTTC. Translation: CASSYLQGSHNEQFF.

The chain couples TRBV7-8 to TRBJ2-2, with TRBD2 as a possible D gene (6 bases). Trimming left V 5 bases short and J 0 bases short, with 13 bases between. Germline loops: CDR1 SGHVS, CDR2 FQNEAQ. The CDR3 loop spans 16 amino acids. In DNA, the CDR3 is TGTGCCAGCAGCAAACCCGGGGGTACGAACACCGGGGAGCTGTTTTTT. Its translation is CASSKPGGTNTGELFF.

A few counts support this clonotype. The J gene is TRBJ2-2, the V gene TRBV10-3; 9 bases fit TRBD2. The germline CDR1 and CDR2 sequences are ENHRY and SYGVKD. The CDR3 consists of 16 residues. V shed 7 bases and J 3 bases; nucleotides not matched to a gene: 9. CDR3 loop: CAITSAGGRDTGELFF. The CDR3 bases are TGTGCCATCACCTCTGCTGGCGGGAGGGACACCGGGGAGCTGTTTTTT.

This CDR3 reads CASSQGQSYTGELFF. The CDR3 DNA reads as TGTGCCAGCAGCCAGGGACAGAGCTACACCGGGGAGCTGTTTTTT. V gene TRBV11-2 combines with J gene TRBJ2-2; 7 nucleotides agree with TRBD1. V lost 5 bases and J lost 3; bases outside the gene matches: 6. Germline CDR1 SGHAT, CDR2 FQNNGV. The CDR3 consists of 15 residues.